The 28 T cell receptor beta chains below all came from one sample that was sequenced in a study of beta chain features in type 1 diabetes. General observations from the study: All four CD4+ subsets of Type 1 diabetes patients contained TCRB CDR3s that were moderately but significantly shorter.

Investigators reverse transcribed all isolated RNA, so they sequenced expressed TCRB transcripts. Repertoires were generated with immunoSEQ multiplex PCR, while TCRdb's copy carries only in-frame clones and drops some. Altogether some 160,000 clones are present, roughly 9% being singletons, with the ten largest covering about 0.7%. These receptors are not linked to any known antigen. The sequenced material came from central memory CD4+ T cells from blood. The receptors here all came from a woman younger than 45 with type 1 diabetes.

The chain joins TRBV6-6 to TRBJ2-5; TRBD2 matches at 9 bases. The V segment lost 0 bases and the J segment 3 bases; nucleotides outside the gene matches: 5. Germline V lookup: CDR1 MNHNY, CDR2 SVGAGI (reference sequence). The CDR3 is 16 residues long. The CDR3 region is CASSYSSSGNKETQYF. DNA of the CDR3: TGTGCCAGCAGTTACTCGTCTAGCGGGAACAAAGAGACCCAGTACTTC.

This clone showed up just a few times. This chain uses TRBV4-1 with TRBJ2-3; D unresolved. Germline V CDR1 and CDR2: MGHRA, YSYEKL. With 0 bases removed from V and 8 bases from J, the gap between germline ends came to 9 bases. The CDR3 loop spans 13 amino acids. The CDR3 bases are TGCGCCAGCAGCCAAGATGAAGCGACTACGCAGTATTTT. Amino acids: CASSQDEATTQYF.

This clone was observed a few times. The rearrangement links TRBV29-1 to TRBJ2-2, with D possibly TRBD2 on 5 matching bases. The CDR3 consists of 13 residues. The V end was cut by 1 base, the J end by 9 bases, with 12 bases between. Germline CDR1 is SQVTM and CDR2 is ANQGSEA. The CDR3 here is CSVEGGIYRELFF. The CDR3 DNA is TGCAGCGTTGAAGGAGGGATCTACCGGGAGCTGTTTTTT.

This clone was detected only a few times. CDR3 protein: CASSVSGQPYNEQFF. The CDR3 bases are TGTGCCAGCAGCGTATCTGGGCAGCCCTACAATGAGCAGTTCTTC. V and J are TRBV9 and TRBJ2-1; D gene unclear. This CDR3 has 15 residues. Trimming stripped 1 base from V and 2 bases from J, with 10 bases between. Germline CDR1 SGDLS, CDR2 YYNGEE.

The gene calls are TRBV18 and TRBJ2-7, with TRBD1 identical over 9 bases. Looked up from germline, CDR1 is KGHSH and CDR2 is LQKENI. The J segment lost 4 bases and the V segment lost 6 bases, leaving 13 bases of the junction unmatched. This CDR3 region has 16 residues. CDR3 coding DNA: TGTGCCAGCTCTCCGGACGGGACAGGGAGTGCGTACGAGCAGTACTTC. Translated: CASSPDGTGSAYEQYF.

The CDR3 DNA is TGCGCCAGCAGCCAAGATAGGGGCCAGGATCATCAGCCCCAGCATTTT. Protein product: CASSQDRGQDHQPQHF. The J gene is TRBJ1-5, the V gene TRBV4-1; D may be TRBD1 (5 bases). This CDR3 is 16 amino acids long. CDR1 and CDR2 (germline): MGHRA, YSYEKL. V was trimmed by 0 bases and J by 5 bases, leaving 14 bases between them.

This clone was detected only a few times. This chain links TRBV10-3 with TRBJ2-7; TRBD2 matches at 7 bases. CDR3 size: 17 residues. Trimming cost V 5 bases and J 0 bases; bases outside gene matches: 13. The germline V gene has CDR1 ENHRY and CDR2 SYGVKD. For the CDR3, the DNA is TGTGCCATCAGTCGACTGATTTCTAGCGGAAGCTCCTACGAGCAGTACTTC. This encodes CAISRLISSGSSYEQYF.

This clone was seen more than once but under ten times. The chain couples TRBV29-1 to TRBJ2-1; 7 bases are a match to TRBD1. Germline CDR1 is SQVTM and CDR2 is ANQGSEA. This CDR3 has 13 residues. Trimming cost V 1 base and J 3 bases; bases outside gene matches: 0. The CDR3 reads CSVEGDSYNEQFF. CDR3 coding DNA: TGCAGCGTTGAAGGGGACAGCTACAATGAGCAGTTCTTC.

This clone appeared many times. The gene calls are TRBV30 and TRBJ2-3; 7 bases map to TRBD1. The V segment lost 4 bases and the J segment 6 bases; nucleotides outside the gene matches: 7. The CDR3 runs 13 residues. Germline CDR1 is GTSNPN and CDR2 is SVGIG (reference sequence). The CDR3 here is CAWTKRQGDTQYF. DNA of the CDR3: TGTGCCTGGACAAAACGACAGGGCGATACGCAGTATTTT.

This chain connects TRBV2 to TRBJ2-3; 7 nucleotides line up with TRBD2. Germline values: CDR1 SNHLY, CDR2 FYNNEI. The CDR3 consists of 13 residues. The ends lost 8 bases at V and 5 bases at J; junction bases unmatched: 7. This chain's CDR3 is CASPGRGLDTQYF. CDR3 DNA: TGTGCCAGCCCGGGGAGGGGTTTAGATACGCAGTATTTT. The full variable domain, in which reference TRBV2 and TRBJ2-3 provide the parts outside the CDR3, is EPEVTQTPSHQVTQMGQEVILRCVPISNHLYFYWYRQILGQKVEFLVSFYNNEISEKSEIFDDQFSVERPDGSNFTLKIRSTKLEDSAMYFCASPGRGLDTQYFGPGTRLTVL.

This clone appeared a few times. J is TRBJ2-6 and V is TRBV5-1; TRBD1 agrees at 10 bases. The CDR3 has 17 amino acids. Germline CDR1 SGHRS, CDR2 YFSETQ. V shed 4 bases, J shed 0 bases, and the junction held 4 bases outside the gene matches. The CDR3: CASSLGTGDSGANVLTF. In DNA form, the CDR3 reads TGCGCCAGCAGCCTCGGGACAGGGGACTCTGGGGCCAACGTCCTGACTTTC.

This clone was seen a handful of times. The chain is built from TRBV19 and TRBJ2-1; D is perhaps TRBD2 (5 bases). V lost 9 bases, J lost 7 bases, and 25 bases lay in between. Germline CDR1 reads LNHDA; CDR2 reads SQIVND (reference sequence). The CDR3 is 16 amino acids. This CDR3 is CASLEVGEGRSNEQFF. In nucleotides, the CDR3 is TGTGCCAGCCTGGAAGTCGGCGAGGGTCGTTCGAATGAGCAGTTCTTC.

This chain uses TRBV7-2 with TRBJ2-1; no firm D call. Germline CDR1 reads SGHTA; CDR2 reads FQGNSA. Trimming cost V 5 bases and J 4 bases, with 3 bases left between them. The CDR3 is made up of 11 amino acids. CDR3 DNA: TGTGCCAGCAGCCCGTACAATGAGCAGTTCTTC. Translation gives CASSPYNEQFF.

The chain recombines TRBV27 with TRBJ2-5; TRBD1 matches at 8 bases. The closer fit of TRBJ2-7 to the DNA end suggests the J call may be wrong. Germline loops: CDR1 MNHEY, CDR2 SMNVEV (reference sequence). The CDR3 contains 16 residues. The CDR3 reads CASSLEFTGGRYEQYF. The CDR3 nucleotides read TGTGCCAGCAGTTTAGAGTTCACAGGGGGTCGGTACGAGCAGTACTTC.

The J gene is TRBJ2-2, the V gene TRBV2; 8 bases line up with TRBD2. Per the germline V gene, CDR1 is SNHLY and CDR2 is FYNNEI. The CDR3 length is 15 residues. The trim removed 7 bases at V and 5 bases at J, leaving 9 bases unmatched. CDR3 DNA: TGTGCCAGCAAGCGGGAGTTAGAAGGAACCGGGGAGCTGTTTTTT. Protein product: CASKRELEGTGELFF.

The gene calls are TRBV19 and TRBJ1-5, with no clear D. Trimming took 3 bases from V and 0 from J, leaving 9 bases between them. Per the germline V gene, CDR1 is LNHDA and CDR2 is SQIVND (reference sequence). This CDR3 comprises 15 residues. The chain's CDR3 is CASSMTRNSNQPQHF. CDR3 bases: TGTGCCAGTAGTATGACAAGAAATAGCAATCAGCCCCAGCATTTT.

The chain combines TRBV6-6 with TRBJ1-2, with 8 positions matching TRBD1. The CDR3 loop spans 14 amino acids. Looked up from germline, CDR1 is MNHNY and CDR2 is SVGAGI (reference sequence). Trimming took 8 bases from V and 4 from J; bases not matched to a gene: 9. The CDR3, as DNA: TGTGCCAGCGTTCAGGGGGCGCTTGGCTATGGCTACACCTTC. It is translated as CASVQGALGYGYTF.

This clone turned up a few times. The J gene is TRBJ2-1, the V gene TRBV12-5; TRBD2 matches at 14 bases. The CDR3 loop spans 14 amino acids. Germline V gene sequence: CDR1 LGHNT, CDR2 FRNRAP. Losses at the gene ends were 5 bases for V and 10 bases for J; bases not matched to a gene: 4. CDR3 residues: CASGPGLAGEEQFF. The CDR3 DNA reads TGTGCTAGTGGTCCGGGACTAGCGGGAGAAGAGCAGTTCTTC.

J is TRBJ1-1 and V is TRBV29-1, with no clear D. CDR3 size: 11 residues. CDR1 is SQVTM and CDR2 is ANQGSEA in the germline V gene. Trimming took 6 bases from V and 3 from J, leaving 8 bases between them. CDR3 nucleotide sequence: TGCAGCGTGTCCCGGGACACTGAAGCTTTCTTT. This gives the protein CSVSRDTEAFF. The complete variable domain, with remaining parts taken from reference TRBV29-1 and TRBJ1-1, reads SAVISQKPSRDICQRGTSLTIQCQVDSQVTMMFWYRQQPGQSLTLIATANQGSEATYESGFVIDKFPISRPNLTFSTLTVSNMSPEDSSIYLCSVSRDTEAFFGQGTRLTVV.

This clone was seen a few times. This rearrangement joins TRBV11-2 to TRBJ2-1; perhaps TRBD2 as D (7 bases). Germline assignment: CDR1 SGHAT and CDR2 FQNNGV. Between the trimmed V and J ends, which lost 6 bases and 5 bases, there was a span of 14 bases. The CDR3 runs to 14 residues. CDR3 in amino acids: CASRAGHRNNEQFF. The CDR3 nucleotides read TGTGCCAGCAGAGCGGGACACCGCAACAATGAGCAGTTCTTC.

This clone was seen a few times. This chain links TRBV30 with TRBJ2-3; 12 positions match TRBD2. Germline V CDR1 and CDR2: GTSNPN, SVGIG (reference sequence). V gave up 8 bases and J gave up 3 bases; unmatched junction bases: 12. CDR3 length: 16 amino acids. CDR3 bases: TGTGCCCGAACCGGGACTAGCGGGCAGCAGACAGATACGCAGTATTTT. Its protein product is CARTGTSGQQTDTQYF.

The gene calls are TRBV7-2 and TRBJ1-2, with 8 bases matching TRBD1. This CDR3 contains 15 residues. Germline V lookup: CDR1 SGHTA, CDR2 FQGNSA. V shed 7 bases and J 8 bases; nucleotides not matched to a gene: 15. CDR3: CASNTNLGTGVGYTF. The CDR3 region has the DNA TGTGCCAGCAATACGAACCTTGGGACAGGAGTAGGCTACACCTTC.

There are a few counts of this clone. V usage is TRBV27 and J usage is TRBJ2-7, with D hard to call. Trimming stripped 5 bases from V and 6 bases from J, with 14 bases between. This CDR3 region has 13 residues. Germline V gene sequence: CDR1 MNHEY, CDR2 SMNVEV (reference sequence). For the CDR3, the DNA is TGTGCCAGCAGTACTAACTCGGTCGGCGAGCAGTACTTC. Protein: CASSTNSVGEQYF.

The CDR3, as DNA: TGTGCCAGCAGCTTGGGGGTCGGGAATGAGCAGTTCTTC. Protein product: CASSLGVGNEQFF. The chain couples TRBV5-6 to TRBJ2-1; no definite D call. CDR1 and CDR2 from the germline V gene are SGHDT and YYEEEE. The V end was cut by 0 bases, the J end by 7 bases, with 8 bases between. This CDR3 region has 13 residues.

The chain has TRBV10-3 and TRBJ2-3; 14 nucleotides line up with TRBD2. The germline V gene encodes CDR1 ENHRY and CDR2 SYGVKD. This CDR3 comprises 17 residues. With V trimmed by 2 bases and J by 4 bases, 5 bases remained unmatched. CDR3 sequence reads: CAISETGLAGAADTQYF. In nucleotides, the CDR3 is TGTGCCATCAGTGAGACGGGACTAGCGGGAGCGGCAGATACGCAGTATTTT.

The rearrangement joins TRBV7-3 to TRBJ2-1; possible D gene TRBD2, 6 bases. This CDR3 has 12 residues. V lost 1 base and J 9 bases, leaving 7 bases between the germline ends. The germline V gene encodes CDR1 SGHTA and CDR2 FQGTGA. The CDR3 region has the DNA TGTGCCAGCAGCTTAATGGAGGGTGAGCAGTTCTTC. Translation gives CASSLMEGEQFF. Filled out from reference TRBV7-3 and TRBJ2-1, the complete variable domain reads GAGVSQTPSNKVTEKGKYVELRCDPISGHTALYWYRQSLGQGPEFLIYFQGTGAADDSGLPNDRFFAVRPEGSVSTLKIQRTERGDSAVYLCASSLMEGEQFFGPGTRLTVL.

This clone was seen only a few times. Its ends do not fully match the called genes, so a read error is possible. V usage is TRBV7-7 and J usage is TRBJ1-5; D is possibly TRBD1 (5 bases). The V gene's germline CDR1 is SSHAT and CDR2 FNYEAQ (reference sequence). The CDR3 length is 13 residues. CDR3 in DNA: TGTGCTAGCAGCCAGGGAAGCAATCAGCCCCAGCATTTT. Its protein product is CASSQGSNQPQHF.

This chain joins TRBV5-4 and TRBJ1-2, with 8 bases matching TRBD1. V was pared by 3 bases and J by 2 bases, with 9 bases of the junction left unmatched. CDR3 length: 16 residues. CDR1 is SGHNT and CDR2 is YYREEE in the germline V gene (reference sequence). In nucleotides, the CDR3 is TGTGCCAGCAGCTGGGGGGACAGGCTCCTCAACTATGGCTACACCTTC. It is translated as CASSWGDRLLNYGYTF. Complete variable domain (other parts from reference TRBV5-4 and TRBJ1-2): ETGVTQSPTHLIKTRGQQVTLRCSSQSGHNTVSWYQQALGQGPQFIFQYYREEENGRGNFPPRFSGLQFPNYSSELNVNALELDDSALYLCASSWGDRLLNYGYTFGSGTRLTVV.